A selection of T cell receptor beta chains follows, all from one sample in a study of T-cell reconstitution after alpha-beta-depleted transplantation in children. MiXCR, run by TCRdb on the PCR reads, gives a single entry per CDR3 protein. The repertoire includes approximately 520,000 distinct CDR3 sequences, about an eighth of them detected once, and 14% sits in the top ten. Sequencing was performed on PBMCs, mostly from graft donor cells, taken 180 days after TCRalphabeta/CD19-depleted stem cell transplant. These TCRs come from a female patient aged 2 to 10 who had a stem cell transplant for aplastic anemia, so the T cells may come from the graft donor. Each CDR3 is given with its conserved first and last residue. D genes are given only for firm matches. Clone size is shown for a subset of rows, as once, few, many or a class of expanded clone.

v_gene,j_gene,d_gene,abundance,CDR3nt,CDR3aa
TRBV6-5,TRBJ2-7,-,few,TGTGCCAGCAGTTACTTTATGGGGGACGAGCAGTACTTC,CASSYFMGDEQYF
TRBV7-3,TRBJ2-1,-,-,TGTGCCAGCAGCTCCCGGGGAGATAACAATGAGCAGTTCTTC,CASSSRGDNNEQFF
TRBV12-3/TRBV12-4,TRBJ2-3,-,few,TGTGCCAGCAGTTTAGCTACGACCACCGGCTCGCAGTATTTT,CASSLATTTGSQYF
TRBV10-2,TRBJ1-5,-,few,TGCGCCAGCAGTGAGTATCGACCGGGACAGCCCCAGCATTTT,CASSEYRPGQPQHF
TRBV6-1,TRBJ1-4,-,few,TGTGCCAGCAGCAGCAGGGAGTCGGAAAAACTGTTTTTT,CASSSRESEKLFF
TRBV24-1,TRBJ2-1,-,few,TGTGCCACCAGTGATTCCAGGACAGACTACTACAATGAGCAGTTCTTC,CATSDSRTDYYNEQFF
TRBV20-1,TRBJ2-1,-,-,TGCAGTGCTTACACCGGGACTCCCAATGAGCAGTTCTTC,CSAYTGTPNEQFF
TRBV29-1,TRBJ1-2,TRBD1,-,TGCAGCGATACAGGGGGCGCGGGCTATGGCTACACCTTC,CSDTGGAGYGYTF
TRBV12-3/TRBV12-4,TRBJ2-5,-,-,TGTGCCAGCAGTTTACAGCACAGGGCAGCCTACCAAGAGACCCAGTACTTC,CASSLQHRAAYQETQYF
TRBV23-1,TRBJ1-1,-,few,TGCGCCAGCAGTCAATCGACAGAGGGGAGTTACAGGAGGAACACTGAAGCTTTCTTT,CASSQSTEGSYRRNTEAFF
TRBV7-2,TRBJ2-3,TRBD1,few,TGTGCCAGCAGCTTAGGTGGACAGGTAGGAGATACGCAGTATTTT,CASSLGGQVGDTQYF
TRBV15,TRBJ2-1,TRBD2,-,TGTGCCACCAGCAGACTAGCGGGAGGATATTACAATGAGCAGTTCTTC,CATSRLAGGYYNEQFF
TRBV7-2,TRBJ2-7,TRBD1,many,TGTGCCAGCAGCTTTTGGACAGGGAGCTACGAGCAGTACTTC,CASSFWTGSYEQYF
TRBV5-1,TRBJ2-5,-,few,TGCGCCAGCAGCTTCACGGACACCATGCAAGAGACCCAGTACTTC,CASSFTDTMQETQYF
TRBV20-1,TRBJ2-1,TRBD1,-,TGCAGTGCTAGACTACAGGGGGTCAGCTACAATGAGCAGTTCTTC,CSARLQGVSYNEQFF
TRBV5-5,TRBJ1-5,-,few,TGTGCCAGCAGCTCCCTTTCCGGAATCCAGCCCCAGCATTTT,CASSSLSGIQPQHF
TRBV7-9,TRBJ2-5,-,-,TGTGCCAGCAGCACTCGGGGGCGCGAGGAGACCCAGTACTTC,CASSTRGREETQYF
TRBV20-1,TRBJ2-2,-,few,TGCAGTGCTGAAACCATTATGGGCCCCAAGGGGACCGGGGAGCTGTTTTTT,CSAETIMGPKGTGELFF
TRBV24-1,TRBJ2-4,TRBD1,many,TGTGCCACCAGCTCCGGACAGGGGGGGTCGGCCAAAAACATTCAGTACTTC,CATSSGQGGSAKNIQYF
TRBV10-3,TRBJ1-4,-,-,TGTGCCATCCGGGGTCATGAAAAACTGTTTTTT,CAIRGHEKLFF
TRBV9,TRBJ2-6,TRBD1,many,TGTGCCAGCAGCGTAGGGACAGGGGGCTCTGGGGCCAACGTCCTGACTTTC,CASSVGTGGSGANVLTF
TRBV28,TRBJ2-7,TRBD2,-,TGTGCCAGCAGCTTACTTACGACTAGCGCCTACGAGCAGTACTTC,CASSLLTTSAYEQYF
TRBV18,TRBJ2-2,TRBD1,-,TGTGCCAGCTCACCCAGGGGGCCGAACACCGGGGAGCTGTTTTTT,CASSPRGPNTGELFF
TRBV20-1,TRBJ1-5,-,-,TGCAGTGCTAGACGACTACCGGCTTCTCTCCAGCCCCAGCATTTT,CSARRLPASLQPQHF
TRBV19,TRBJ2-2,-,few,TGTGCCAGTAGTATAAGGCCCCCGGCGGAAAGATCCACCGGGGAGCTGTTTTTT,CASSIRPPAERSTGELFF
TRBV11-2,TRBJ2-3,-,-,TGTGCCAGCAGCTTAGATCGGGCGACTCCCGCAGATACGCAGTATTTT,CASSLDRATPADTQYF
TRBV27,TRBJ1-6,-,few,TGTGCCAGCAGTTTGCTCACCCGGAGCTCCTATAATTCACCCCTCCACTTT,CASSLLTRSSYNSPLHF
TRBV7-9,TRBJ2-4,-,few,TGTGCCAGCAGCACAACAGGGCAGGGGACCAAAAACATTCAGTACTTC,CASSTTGQGTKNIQYF